The clone carrying this TCR beta chain was seen a few times. The sample belongs to a study of CD8+ T cells in alopecia areata. Treatment specified: oral pan-JAK inhibitor, 5-10 mg twice daily. TCR sequencing used cDNA made by reverse transcription of extracted RNA. This table comes from immunoSEQ multiplex PCR, and its TCRdb copy is limited to in-frame clones, with some not included. Here the sample spans around 190,000 clones, about 65% being singletons. CDR3 size: 16 residues. V gave up 4 bases and J gave up 4 bases; unmatched junction bases: 12. Germline lookup yields CDR1 MNHEY and CDR2 SVGAGI. Sequencing used CD4+ T cells sorted from blood, obtained around week 47, from a patient treated with tofacitinib. The chain links TRBV6-5 to TRBJ1-2; 7 bases map to TRBD1. This receptor was taken from a human donor with alopecia areata. The CDR3 nucleotides read TGTGCCAGCAGTTCATCCGGGACAGTAGGTGTCTATGGCTACACCTTC. Its protein product is CASSSSGTVGVYGYTF.